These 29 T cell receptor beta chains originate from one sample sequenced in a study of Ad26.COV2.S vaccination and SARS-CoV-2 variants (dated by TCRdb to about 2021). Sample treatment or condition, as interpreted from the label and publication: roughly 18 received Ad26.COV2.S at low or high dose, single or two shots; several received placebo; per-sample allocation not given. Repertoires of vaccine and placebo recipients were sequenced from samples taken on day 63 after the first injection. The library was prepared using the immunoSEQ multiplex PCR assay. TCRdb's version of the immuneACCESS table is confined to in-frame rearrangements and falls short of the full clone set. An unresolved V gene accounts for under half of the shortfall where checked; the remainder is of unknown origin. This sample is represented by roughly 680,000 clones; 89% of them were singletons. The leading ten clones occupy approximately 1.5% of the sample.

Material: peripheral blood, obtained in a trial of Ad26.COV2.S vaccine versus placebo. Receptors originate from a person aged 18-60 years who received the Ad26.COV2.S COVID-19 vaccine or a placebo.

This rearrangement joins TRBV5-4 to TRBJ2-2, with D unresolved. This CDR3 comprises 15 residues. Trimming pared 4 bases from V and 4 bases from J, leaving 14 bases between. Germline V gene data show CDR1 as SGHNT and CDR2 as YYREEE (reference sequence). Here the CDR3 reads CASSPLNMATGELFF. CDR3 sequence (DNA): TGTGCCAGCAGCCCCCTGAACATGGCCACCGGGGAGCTGTTTTTT.

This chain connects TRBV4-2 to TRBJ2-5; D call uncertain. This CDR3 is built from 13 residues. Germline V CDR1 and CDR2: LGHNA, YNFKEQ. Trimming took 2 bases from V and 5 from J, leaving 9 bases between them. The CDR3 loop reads CASSQYPRETQYF. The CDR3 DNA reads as TGTGCCAGCAGCCAATATCCGCGGGAGACCCAGTACTTC.

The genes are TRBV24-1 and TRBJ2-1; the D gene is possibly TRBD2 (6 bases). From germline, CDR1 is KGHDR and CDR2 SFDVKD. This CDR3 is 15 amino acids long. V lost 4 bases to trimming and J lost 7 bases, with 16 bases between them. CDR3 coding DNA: TGTGCCACCAGTGACAAACGACTGGGGGGAAATGAGCAGTTCTTC. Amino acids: CATSDKRLGGNEQFF.

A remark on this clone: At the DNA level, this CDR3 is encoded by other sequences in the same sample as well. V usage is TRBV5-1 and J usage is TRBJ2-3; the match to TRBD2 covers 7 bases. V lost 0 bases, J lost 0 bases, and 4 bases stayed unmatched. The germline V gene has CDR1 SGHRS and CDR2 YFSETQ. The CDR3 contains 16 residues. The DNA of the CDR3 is TGCGCCAGCAGCTTGGGCGGGGGTACTAGCACAGATACGCAGTATTTT. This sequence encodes CASSLGGGTSTDTQYF.

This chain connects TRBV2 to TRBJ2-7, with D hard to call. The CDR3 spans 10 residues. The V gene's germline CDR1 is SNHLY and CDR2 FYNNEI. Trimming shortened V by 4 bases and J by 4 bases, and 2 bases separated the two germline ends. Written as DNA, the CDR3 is TGTGCCAGCAGTGGGTACGAGCAGTACTTC. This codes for CASSGYEQYF.

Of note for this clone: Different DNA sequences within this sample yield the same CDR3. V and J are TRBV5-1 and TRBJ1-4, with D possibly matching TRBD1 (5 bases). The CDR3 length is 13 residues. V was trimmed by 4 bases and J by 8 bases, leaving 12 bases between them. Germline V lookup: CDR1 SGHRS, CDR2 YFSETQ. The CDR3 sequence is CASSLTGGEKLFF. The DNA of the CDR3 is TGCGCCAGCAGCCTCACCGGGGGGGAAAAACTGTTTTTT.

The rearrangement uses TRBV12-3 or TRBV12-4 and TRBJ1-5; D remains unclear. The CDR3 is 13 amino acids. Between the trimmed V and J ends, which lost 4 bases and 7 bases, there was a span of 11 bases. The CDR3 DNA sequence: TGTGCCAGCAGTTCGAATGCGCGACAGCCCCAGCATTTT. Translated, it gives CASSSNARQPQHF.

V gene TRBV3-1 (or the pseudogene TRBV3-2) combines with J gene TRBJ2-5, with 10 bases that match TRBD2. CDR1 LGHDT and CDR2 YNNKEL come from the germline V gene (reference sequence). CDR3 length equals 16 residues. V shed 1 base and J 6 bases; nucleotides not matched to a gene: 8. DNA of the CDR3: TGTGCCAGCAGCCAAGTCTTAGCGGGAGGCCGGCAGACCCAGTACTTC. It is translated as CASSQVLAGGRQTQYF.

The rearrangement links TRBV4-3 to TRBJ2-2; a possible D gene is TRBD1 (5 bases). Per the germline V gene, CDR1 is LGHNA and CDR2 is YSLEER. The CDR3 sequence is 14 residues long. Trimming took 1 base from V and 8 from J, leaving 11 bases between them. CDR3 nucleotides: TGCGCCAGCAGCCAAGTTGATGGGGCTGGGGAGCTGTTTTTT. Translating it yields CASSQVDGAGELFF.

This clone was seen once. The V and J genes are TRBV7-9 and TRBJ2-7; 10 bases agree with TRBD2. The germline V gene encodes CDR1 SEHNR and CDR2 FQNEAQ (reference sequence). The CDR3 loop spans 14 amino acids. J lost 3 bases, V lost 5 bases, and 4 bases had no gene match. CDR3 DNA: TGTGCCAGCAGCAAACTAGCGGGGAGCTACGAGCAGTACTTC. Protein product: CASSKLAGSYEQYF.

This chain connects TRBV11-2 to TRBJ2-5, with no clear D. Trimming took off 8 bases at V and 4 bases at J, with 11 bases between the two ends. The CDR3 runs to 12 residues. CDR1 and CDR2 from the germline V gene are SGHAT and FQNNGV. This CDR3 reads CASGEDGETQYF. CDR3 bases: TGTGCCAGCGGGGAAGACGGAGAGACCCAGTACTTC.

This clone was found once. The CDR3 sequence is CSATGGNGYGYTF. The CDR3 DNA sequence: TGCAGCGCCACAGGGGGCAATGGCTATGGCTACACCTTC. The chain combines TRBV29-1 with TRBJ1-2; 9 bases match TRBD1. The CDR3 is 13 residues long. Germline V gene data show CDR1 as SQVTM and CDR2 as ANQGSEA. With V trimmed by 7 bases and J by 4 bases, 7 bases remained unmatched. Variable domain in full (rest from reference TRBV29-1 and TRBJ1-2): SAVISQKPSRDICQRGTSLTIQCQVDSQVTMMFWYRQQPGQSLTLIATANQGSEATYESGFVIDKFPISRPNLTFSTLTVSNMSPEDSSIYLCSATGGNGYGYTFGSGTRLTVV.

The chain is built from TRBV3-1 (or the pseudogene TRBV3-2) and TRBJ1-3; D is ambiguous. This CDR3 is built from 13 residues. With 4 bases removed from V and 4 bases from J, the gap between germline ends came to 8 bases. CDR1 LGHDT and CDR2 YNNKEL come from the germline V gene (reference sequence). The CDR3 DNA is TGTGCCAGCAGCCTCCGGGCGGGAAACACCATATATTTT. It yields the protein CASSLRAGNTIYF.

The CDR3 DNA reads TGTGCCAGCGGATTGGGGGGACTAGCGGGAGAATCGGAGCAGTTCTTC. It is translated as CASGLGGLAGESEQFF. This chain uses TRBV27 with TRBJ2-1, with 14 bases aligning to TRBD2. The V and J ends lost 8 bases and 10 bases, in that order; junction bases with no gene match: 13. The germline V gene has CDR1 MNHEY and CDR2 SMNVEV (reference sequence). This CDR3 spans 16 amino acids.

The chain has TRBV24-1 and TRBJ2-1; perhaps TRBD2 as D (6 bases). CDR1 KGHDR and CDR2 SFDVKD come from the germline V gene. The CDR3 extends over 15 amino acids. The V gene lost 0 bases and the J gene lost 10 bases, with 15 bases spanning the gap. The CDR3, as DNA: TGTGCCACCAGTGATTTGAGGACGGGAGTTTTCGAGCAGTTCTTC. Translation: CATSDLRTGVFEQFF.

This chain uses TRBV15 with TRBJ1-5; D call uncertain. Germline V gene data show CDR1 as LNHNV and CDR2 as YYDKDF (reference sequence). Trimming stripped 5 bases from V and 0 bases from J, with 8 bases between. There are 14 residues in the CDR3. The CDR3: CATSVPYSNQPQHF. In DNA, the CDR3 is TGTGCCACCAGCGTGCCTTATAGCAATCAGCCCCAGCATTTT.

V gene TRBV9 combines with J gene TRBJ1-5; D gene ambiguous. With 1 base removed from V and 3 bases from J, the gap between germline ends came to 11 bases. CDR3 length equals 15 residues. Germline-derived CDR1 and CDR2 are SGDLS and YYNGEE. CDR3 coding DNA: TGTGCCAGCAGCGTAAGCGCTGGAATCAATCAGCCCCAGCATTTT. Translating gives CASSVSAGINQPQHF.

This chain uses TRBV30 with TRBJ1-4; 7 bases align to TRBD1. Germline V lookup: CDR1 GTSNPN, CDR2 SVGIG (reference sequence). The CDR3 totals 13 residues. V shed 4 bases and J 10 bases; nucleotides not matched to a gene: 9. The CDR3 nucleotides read TGTGCCTGGAACAGACAGGGTTTGGGAAAACTGTTTTTT. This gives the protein CAWNRQGLGKLFF.

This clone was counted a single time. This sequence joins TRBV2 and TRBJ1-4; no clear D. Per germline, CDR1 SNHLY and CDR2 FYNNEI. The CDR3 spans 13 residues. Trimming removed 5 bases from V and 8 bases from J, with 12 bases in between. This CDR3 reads CASSFGRREKLFF. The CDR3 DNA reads TGTGCCAGCAGTTTTGGTCGTCGGGAAAAACTGTTTTTT. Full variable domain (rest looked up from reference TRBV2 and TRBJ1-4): EPEVTQTPSHQVTQMGQEVILRCVPISNHLYFYWYRQILGQKVEFLVSFYNNEISEKSEIFDDQFSVERPDGSNFTLKIRSTKLEDSAMYFCASSFGRREKLFFGSGTQLSVL.

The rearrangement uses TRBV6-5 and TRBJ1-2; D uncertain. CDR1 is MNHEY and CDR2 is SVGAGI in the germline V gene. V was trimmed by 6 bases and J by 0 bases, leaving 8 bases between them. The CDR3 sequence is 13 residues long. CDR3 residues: CASRQKANYGYTF. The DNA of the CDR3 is TGTGCCAGCAGACAAAAGGCTAACTATGGCTACACCTTC.

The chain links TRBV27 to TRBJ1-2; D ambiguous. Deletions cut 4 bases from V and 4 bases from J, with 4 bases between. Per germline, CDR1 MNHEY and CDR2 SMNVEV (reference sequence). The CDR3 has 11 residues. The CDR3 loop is CASSWGYGYTF. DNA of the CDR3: TGTGCCAGCAGTTGGGGCTATGGCTACACCTTC.

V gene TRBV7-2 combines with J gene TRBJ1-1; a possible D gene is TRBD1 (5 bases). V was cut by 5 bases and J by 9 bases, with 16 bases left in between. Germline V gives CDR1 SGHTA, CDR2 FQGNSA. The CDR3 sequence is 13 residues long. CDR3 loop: CASSTGLGVQAFF. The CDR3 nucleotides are TGTGCCAGCAGCACGGGACTAGGGGTCCAAGCTTTCTTT. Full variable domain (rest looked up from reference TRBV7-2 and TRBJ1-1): GAGVSQSPSNKVTEKGKDVELRCDPISGHTALYWYRQSLGQGLEFLIYFQGNSAPDKSGLPSDRFSAERTGGSVSTLTIQRTQQEDSAVYLCASSTGLGVQAFFGQGTRLTVV.

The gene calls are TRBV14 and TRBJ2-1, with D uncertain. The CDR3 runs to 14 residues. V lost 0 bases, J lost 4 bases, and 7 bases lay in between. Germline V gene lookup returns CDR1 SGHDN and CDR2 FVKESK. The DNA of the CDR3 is TGTGCCAGCAGCCAAGATGCGGCTTACAATGAGCAGTTCTTC. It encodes CASSQDAAYNEQFF.

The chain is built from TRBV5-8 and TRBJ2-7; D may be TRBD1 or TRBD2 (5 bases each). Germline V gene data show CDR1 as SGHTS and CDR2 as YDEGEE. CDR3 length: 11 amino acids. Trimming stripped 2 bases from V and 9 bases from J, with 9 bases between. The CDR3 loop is CASSFLGTQYF. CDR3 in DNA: TGTGCCAGCAGCTTTTTGGGGACGCAGTACTTC. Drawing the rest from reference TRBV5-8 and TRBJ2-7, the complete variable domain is EAGVTQSPTHLIKTRGQQATLRCSPISGHTSVYWYQQALGLGLQFLLWYDEGEERNRGNFPPRFSGRQFPNYSSELNVNALELEDSALYLCASSFLGTQYFGPGTRLTVT.

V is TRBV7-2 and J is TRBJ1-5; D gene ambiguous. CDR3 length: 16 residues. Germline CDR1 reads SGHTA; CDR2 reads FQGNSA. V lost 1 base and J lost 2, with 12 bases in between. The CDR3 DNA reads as TGTGCCAGCAGCTTAGAACCCCGTGGTGGCAATCAGCCCCAGCATTTT. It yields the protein CASSLEPRGGNQPQHF.

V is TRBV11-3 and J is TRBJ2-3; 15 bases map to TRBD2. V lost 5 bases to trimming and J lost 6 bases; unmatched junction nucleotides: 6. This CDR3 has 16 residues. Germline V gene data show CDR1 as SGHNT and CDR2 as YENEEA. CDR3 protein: CASSHGLAGGPDTQYF. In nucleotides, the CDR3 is TGTGCCAGCAGCCATGGACTAGCGGGAGGGCCCGATACGCAGTATTTT.

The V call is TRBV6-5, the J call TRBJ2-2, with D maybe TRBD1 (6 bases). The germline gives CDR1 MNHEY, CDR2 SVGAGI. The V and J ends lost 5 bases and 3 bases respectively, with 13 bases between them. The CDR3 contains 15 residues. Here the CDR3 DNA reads TGTGCCAGCAGTCCCCAGGGGCAGGACACCGGGGAGCTGTTTTTT. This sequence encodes CASSPQGQDTGELFF.

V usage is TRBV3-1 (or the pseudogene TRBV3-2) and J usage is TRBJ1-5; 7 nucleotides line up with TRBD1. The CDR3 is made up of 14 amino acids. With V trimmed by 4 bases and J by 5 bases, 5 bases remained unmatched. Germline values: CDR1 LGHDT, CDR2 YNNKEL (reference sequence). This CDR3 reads CASSPGQRYQPQHF. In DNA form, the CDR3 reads TGTGCCAGCAGCCCGGGACAGAGATATCAGCCCCAGCATTTT.

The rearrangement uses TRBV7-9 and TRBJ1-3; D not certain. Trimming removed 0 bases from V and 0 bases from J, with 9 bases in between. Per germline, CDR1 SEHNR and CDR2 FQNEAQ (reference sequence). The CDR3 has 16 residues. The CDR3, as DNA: TGTGCCAGCAGCTTAGCGGCAGGAGTCTCTGGAAACACCATATATTTT. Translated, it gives CASSLAAGVSGNTIYF.